The following is a T cell receptor (beta chain) sequence with its context. Its target is not known. This specimen belongs to a study of cytomegalovirus exposure and HLA in healthy donors. PCR primers comprised 60 Vbeta and 13 Jbeta primers. Clones were sequenced by immunoSEQ multiplex PCR, and TCRdb holds only the in-frame ones, with some missing. This specimen shows tens of thousands of clones; the ten leading clones hold 0.5% to 0.65%. The CDR3 runs to 15 residues. In germline, CDR1 is MGHRA, CDR2 YSYEKL. J lost 2 bases, V lost 4 bases, and 4 bases had no gene match. Study observations and caveats: Most TCR sequences were seen very rarely across donors, but some public TCRs occurred in many. Per published accounts, TCR beta sequences correctly predicted the HLA-A and HLA-B alleles of most subjects. An analysis done earlier found most TCR beta V segments productive about 87% or about 30% of the time.

The chain employs TRBV4-1 and TRBJ2-7; the match to TRBD1 covers 11 bases. The sequenced sample consisted of PBMCs. This receptor was identified in a middle-aged man in good health and CMV-seronegative. CDR3 sequence reads: CASSPRDRGTYEQYF. CDR3 DNA sequence: TGCGCCAGCAGCCCCCGGGACAGGGGGACCTACGAGCAGTACTTC.